These 22 T cell receptor beta chains originate from one sample sequenced in a study of control samples from healthy donors and cancer patients. Produced via immunoSEQ multiplex PCR; TCRdb's table is partial and in-frame only. In the table there are about 190,000 clones, about nine tenths of which are singletons. Sequenced sample: blood. The origin of the receptors is a man in his thirties or forties in good health.

J is TRBJ2-7 and V is TRBV11-2; 9 bases map to TRBD1. CDR1 and CDR2 (germline): SGHAT, FQNNGV. With 0 bases clipped from V and 3 bases from J, the junction kept 9 bases outside the gene matches. This CDR3 is built from 17 residues. The CDR3 sequence is CASSLDGSGTGIYEQYF. The CDR3 bases are TGTGCCAGCAGCTTAGATGGGAGTGGGACAGGGATCTACGAGCAGTACTTC.

The chain couples TRBV11-2 to TRBJ2-4; 9 bases are shared with TRBD2. There are 12 residues in the CDR3. The germline gives CDR1 SGHAT, CDR2 FQNNGV. V shed 8 bases, J shed 7 bases, and the junction held 3 bases outside the gene matches. The CDR3 here is CASAGTSNIQYF. CDR3 nucleotides: TGTGCCAGCGCCGGGACTAGCAACATTCAGTACTTC.

The V and J genes are TRBV9 and TRBJ2-1; 9 bases are a match to TRBD1. V gave up 2 bases and J gave up 4 bases; unmatched junction bases: 7. Germline V lookup: CDR1 SGDLS, CDR2 YYNGEE. The CDR3 runs 16 residues. Here the CDR3 DNA reads TGTGCCAGCAGCGTTCCGGGACAGGGCTCATACAATGAGCAGTTCTTC. It specifies CASSVPGQGSYNEQFF.

The chain recombines TRBV11-2 with TRBJ1-1, with unresolved D. Trimming cost V 1 base and J 8 bases, with 17 bases left between them. This CDR3 comprises 15 residues. CDR1 is SGHAT, CDR2 FQNNGV, per germline. The DNA for the CDR3 is TGTGCCAGCAGCTTAGTTGGGGTCGTGAACATAGAAGCTTTCTTT. Protein product: CASSLVGVVNIEAFF. Filled out from reference TRBV11-2 and TRBJ1-1, the complete variable domain reads EAGVAQSPRYKIIEKRQSVAFWCNPISGHATLYWYQQILGQGPKLLIQFQNNGVVDDSQLPKDRFSAERLKGVDSTLKIQPAKLEDSAVYLCASSLVGVVNIEAFFGQGTRLTVV.

The chain employs TRBV6-5 and TRBJ1-2; 7 positions match TRBD1. This CDR3 has 15 residues. CDR1 is MNHEY and CDR2 is SVGAGI in the germline V gene. The trim removed 6 bases at V and 8 bases at J, leaving 15 bases unmatched. The CDR3 bases are TGTGCCAGCAGCGACACTCCCGACAGGGCGGGCGGCTACACCTTC. Translated, it gives CASSDTPDRAGGYTF.

This chain links TRBV7-9 with TRBJ1-2, with 7 bases aligning to TRBD1. The CDR3 length is 16 residues. Germline loops: CDR1 SEHNR, CDR2 FQNEAQ (reference sequence). After removal of 5 bases from V and 0 bases from J, the junction contained 9 bases not matched to a gene. Here the CDR3 DNA reads TGTGCCAGCAGCGCCAAGGGACAGCTATCTAACTATGGCTACACCTTC. It encodes CASSAKGQLSNYGYTF. Using reference TRBV7-9 and TRBJ1-2 for the parts outside the CDR3, the full variable domain is DTGVSQNPRHKITKRGQNVTFRCDPISEHNRLYWYRQTLGQGPEFLTYFQNEAQLEKSRLLSDRFSAERPKGSFSTLEIQRTEQGDSAMYLCASSAKGQLSNYGYTFGSGTRLTVV.

The chain joins TRBV2 to TRBJ2-2; perhaps D is TRBD1 or TRBD2 (5 bases each). V lost 7 bases and J 5 bases, leaving 14 bases between the germline ends. CDR1 is SNHLY and CDR2 is FYNNEI in the germline V gene. The CDR3 sequence is 14 residues long. CDR3 amino acids: CASIRDGQTGELFF. The CDR3 nucleotides are TGTGCCAGCATTAGGGACGGTCAAACCGGGGAGCTGTTTTTT.

This chain connects TRBV11-1 to TRBJ2-3, with D tentatively TRBD1 (6 bases). The germline CDR1 and CDR2 sequences are SGHAT and FQDESV (reference sequence). The CDR3 totals 13 residues. V dropped 7 bases and J dropped 0 bases, with 8 bases sitting between them. CDR3 nucleotides: TGTGCCAGCACGAGGGGGAGCACAGATACGCAGTATTTT. Its protein product is CASTRGSTDTQYF. Based on the CDR3 plus reference TRBV11-1 and TRBJ2-3, the full variable domain is EAEVAQSPRYKITEKSQAVAFWCDPISGHATLYWYRQILGQGPELLVQFQDESVVDDSQLPKDRFSAERLKGVDSTLKIQPAELGDSAMYLCASTRGSTDTQYFGPGTRLTVL.

The chain combines TRBV27 with TRBJ1-1, with D hard to call. Trimming took off 6 bases at V and 4 bases at J, with 6 bases between the two ends. The length of the CDR3 is 11 residues. Germline V CDR1 and CDR2: MNHEY, SMNVEV (reference sequence). The chain's CDR3 is CASSTGTEAFF. For the CDR3, the DNA is TGTGCCAGCAGCACCGGCACTGAAGCTTTCTTT.

The chain recombines TRBV4-2 with TRBJ1-4; the D is unclear. With 2 bases removed from V and 8 bases from J, the gap between germline ends came to 15 bases. The CDR3 covers 15 residues. Germline values: CDR1 LGHNA, CDR2 YNFKEQ. The CDR3: CASSQSASEGEKLFF. The CDR3 region has the DNA TGTGCCAGCAGCCAATCAGCCTCCGAGGGCGAAAAACTGTTTTTT.

The chain employs TRBV19 and TRBJ1-1; TRBD1 is a possible D gene (5 bases). From germline, CDR1 is LNHDA and CDR2 SQIVND (reference sequence). This CDR3 region has 11 residues. V lost 11 bases and J 1 base, leaving 8 bases between the germline ends. The CDR3, as DNA: TGTGCCGCTGGGGGGAACACTGAAGCTTTCTTT. Translating it yields CAAGGNTEAFF.

The V and J genes are TRBV7-8 and TRBJ2-6; D gene uncertain. Germline V gene sequence: CDR1 SGHVS, CDR2 FQNEAQ. The V gene lost 6 bases and the J gene lost 0 bases, with 9 bases spanning the gap. This CDR3 contains 15 residues. The CDR3 nucleotides read TGTGCCAGCAGACCGGCCCTCTCTGGGGCCAACGTCCTGACTTTC. Translated: CASRPALSGANVLTF.

J is TRBJ1-1 and V is TRBV30, with D unresolved. This CDR3 is built from 12 residues. Germline V lookup: CDR1 GTSNPN, CDR2 SVGIG (reference sequence). V shed 4 bases and J shed 7 bases, with 13 bases lying between them. The CDR3 reads CAWNSGYGEAFF. The CDR3 coding sequence is TGTGCCTGGAATTCAGGATATGGTGAAGCTTTCTTT.

This clone has a single count. The genes are TRBV5-6 and TRBJ1-4; TRBD1 might be the D (5 bases). With 4 bases removed from V and 4 bases from J, the gap between germline ends came to 23 bases. This CDR3 is 18 amino acids long. CDR1 and CDR2 from the germline V gene are SGHDT and YYEEEE. CDR3: CASSGDLTWPGGNEKLFF. The CDR3 DNA reads TGTGCCAGCAGCGGCGACTTAACCTGGCCGGGGGGTAATGAAAAACTGTTTTTT.

As DNA, the CDR3 is TGTGCCAGCAGCTCCGGGGGGGGGAGCAATCAGCCCCAGCATTTT. Its translation is CASSSGGGSNQPQHF. V and J are TRBV7-2 and TRBJ1-5, with a possible D match to TRBD1 (5 bases). The CDR3 contains 15 residues. In germline, CDR1 is SGHTA, CDR2 FQGNSA. V dropped 4 bases and J dropped 1 base, with 11 bases sitting between them.

The chain employs TRBV10-2 and TRBJ1-1; D is uncertain. The CDR3 is made up of 14 amino acids. Per the germline V gene, CDR1 is WSHSY and CDR2 is SAAADI. V was cut by 6 bases and J by 5 bases, with 16 bases left in between. The CDR3, as DNA: TGCGCCAGCAGAGCGGGCCTCTGGGGAACTGAAGCTTTCTTT. Its translation is CASRAGLWGTEAFF.

The chain recombines TRBV15 with TRBJ1-2, with 7 nucleotides matching TRBD1. With 0 bases clipped from V and 4 bases from J, the junction kept 11 bases outside the gene matches. CDR3 length: 17 residues. Germline values: CDR1 LNHNV, CDR2 YYDKDF (reference sequence). As DNA, the CDR3 is TGTGCCACCAGCAGAGATTGGGGACAGATACCAACCTATGGCTACACCTTC. It yields the protein CATSRDWGQIPTYGYTF.

The CDR3 sequence is CAWSDNNYGYTF. The DNA of the CDR3 is TGTGCCTGGAGCGACAATAACTATGGCTACACCTTC. The chain combines TRBV30 with TRBJ1-2; D is uncertain. V lost 3 bases and J 1 base, leaving 6 bases between the germline ends. The CDR3 spans 12 residues. CDR1 is GTSNPN, CDR2 SVGIG, per germline (reference sequence).

The V gene is TRBV11-3, the J gene TRBJ1-1; D unresolved. The CDR3 loop spans 13 amino acids. V was pared by 1 base and J by 4 bases, with 7 bases between. Germline CDR1 reads SGHNT; CDR2 reads YENEEA. CDR3 in amino acids: CASSLVGSTEAFF. For the CDR3, the DNA is TGTGCCAGCAGCTTAGTGGGTAGCACTGAAGCTTTCTTT.

V and J are TRBV19 and TRBJ1-4; 7 bases map to TRBD1. The ends lost 4 bases at V and 8 bases at J; junction bases unmatched: 7. The CDR3 sequence is 14 residues long. Germline V lookup: CDR1 LNHDA, CDR2 SQIVND (reference sequence). The CDR3 spells CASSRRIGGEKLFF. The CDR3 region has the DNA TGTGCCAGTAGTAGGAGGATAGGGGGCGAAAAACTGTTTTTT.

V usage is TRBV4-2 and J usage is TRBJ2-3; 8 positions agree with TRBD2. Germline loops: CDR1 LGHNA, CDR2 YNFKEQ. CDR3 size: 15 residues. Trimming removed 4 bases from V and 1 base from J; junction bases left unmatched: 4. CDR3 sequence reads: CASSRGAGGTDTQYF. The DNA of the CDR3 is TGTGCCAGCAGCCGCGGAGCGGGGGGCACAGATACGCAGTATTTT.

The CDR3 region is CASSPRLAGQYF. Here the CDR3 DNA reads TGTGCCAGCAGCCCTCGACTAGCGGGGCAGTATTTT. This chain links TRBV7-2 with TRBJ2-3; 10 bases match TRBD2. After removal of 5 bases from V and 11 bases from J, the junction contained 4 bases not matched to a gene. Germline loops: CDR1 SGHTA, CDR2 FQGNSA. This CDR3 contains 12 residues.